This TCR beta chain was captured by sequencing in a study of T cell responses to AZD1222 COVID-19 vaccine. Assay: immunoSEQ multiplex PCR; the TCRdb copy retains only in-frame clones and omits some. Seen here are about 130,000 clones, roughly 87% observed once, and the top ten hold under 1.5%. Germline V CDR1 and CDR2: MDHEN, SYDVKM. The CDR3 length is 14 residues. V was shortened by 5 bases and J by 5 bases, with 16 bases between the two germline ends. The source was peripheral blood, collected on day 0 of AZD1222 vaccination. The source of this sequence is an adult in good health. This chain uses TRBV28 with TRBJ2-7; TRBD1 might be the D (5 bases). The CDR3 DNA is TGTGCCAGCAGTAACCTCCCCAGGGCGAACGAGCAGTACTTC. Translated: CASSNLPRANEQYF.